These 11 T cell receptor beta chains came from one sample sequenced in a study of identical twins. TCRdb used MiXCR to reprocess the 5' RACE reads, holding one entry per CDR3 protein. The table includes roughly 220,000 distinct CDR3 sequences, 5.5% to 7.5% detected once. These same data were also listed under a study on T cells expressing NK-cell markers.

Sequenced material: CD8+ T cells sorted from blood. These receptors all come from a woman younger than 30 in good health.

On this clonotype itself: A much bigger clone sits one base away, suggesting this may be a read error. The rearrangement links TRBV5-6 to TRBJ2-1, with no clear D. The CDR3 consists of 13 residues. Looked up from germline, CDR1 is SGHDT and CDR2 is YYEEEE. This CDR3 reads CASSLGSSNVQFF. CDR3 in DNA: TGTGCCAGCAGCTTGGGTTCTAGTAATGTGCAGTTCTTC.

This clonotype occurred a few times. V usage is TRBV2 and J usage is TRBJ1-1; no clear D. The CDR3 extends over 11 amino acids. The germline gives CDR1 SNHLY, CDR2 FYNNEI. V dropped 8 bases and J dropped 1 base, with 5 bases sitting between them. The CDR3 is CASEGNTEAFF. The CDR3 nucleotides read TGTGCCAGCGAGGGGAACACTGAAGCTTTCTTT.

This clonotype turned up a few times. This chain links TRBV7-7 with TRBJ2-2; unclear D gene. Germline V gene data show CDR1 as SSHAT and CDR2 as FNYEAQ (reference sequence). CDR3 size: 15 residues. Deletions cut 1 base from V and 5 bases from J, with 11 bases between. The CDR3 is CASSLDLGVTGELFF. The CDR3 coding sequence is TGTGCCAGCAGCTTAGATTTAGGCGTAACCGGGGAGCTGTTTTTT.

This clonotype was seen only a few times. The chain carries TRBV2 and TRBJ2-4, with D perhaps matching TRBD1 (6 bases). Germline lookup yields CDR1 SNHLY and CDR2 FYNNEI. This CDR3 comprises 17 residues. V gave up 0 bases and J gave up 8 bases, with 20 bases separating them. The CDR3 DNA reads TGTGCCAGCAGTGAAGCTCTAGTCACAGGGCGGATTCACATTCAGTACTTC. Protein sequence: CASSEALVTGRIHIQYF.

This clonotype was recorded many times. This chain joins TRBV20-1 and TRBJ2-7; perhaps TRBD2 as D (6 bases). The germline V gene encodes CDR1 DFQATT and CDR2 SNEGSKA (reference sequence). The CDR3 runs 13 residues. V lost 5 bases and J lost 3, with 14 bases in between. Written as DNA, the CDR3 is TGCAGTGCTGGGGACTTTCGGGTCTACGAGCAGTACTTC. Translated: CSAGDFRVYEQYF.

The sample holds a few counts of this clonotype. The rearrangement uses TRBV7-6 and TRBJ2-2; D is perhaps TRBD1 or TRBD2 (6 bases each). Between the trimmed V and J ends, which lost 8 bases and 4 bases, there was a span of 8 bases. Germline V gene lookup returns CDR1 SGHVS and CDR2 FNYEAQ. The CDR3 is made up of 12 amino acids. The CDR3 region is CASGGPTGELFF. The CDR3 DNA sequence: TGTGCCAGCGGGGGGCCCACCGGGGAGCTGTTTTTT.

The chain recombines TRBV20-1 with TRBJ2-2; D not certain. Germline V CDR1 and CDR2: DFQATT, SNEGSKA (reference sequence). The CDR3 runs 13 residues. Between the trimmed V and J ends, which lost 3 bases and 3 bases, there was a span of 8 bases. CDR3 in DNA: TGCAGTGCTAGTCGGCTTGACACCGGGGAGCTGTTTTTT. Amino acids: CSASRLDTGELFF.

This clonotype has just a few counts. The rearrangement links TRBV10-3 to TRBJ2-5, with D possibly TRBD1 on 6 matching bases. CDR1 and CDR2 from the germline V gene are ENHRY and SYGVKD. V lost 7 bases and J lost 3, with 12 bases in between. The CDR3 spans 13 residues. CDR3 DNA sequence: TGTGCCATCAAGGTTGGGGGCAAAGAGACCCAGTACTTC. As protein: CAIKVGGKETQYF.

This clonotype was detected a few times. J is TRBJ2-5 and V is TRBV12-3 or TRBV12-4, with TRBD1 as a possible D gene (9 bases). CDR3 length: 15 residues. Trimming took off 5 bases at V and 5 bases at J, with 18 bases between the two ends. CDR3 loop: CASSLTGGGRETQYF. CDR3 DNA: TGTGCCAGCAGTCTAACAGGGGGCGGGAGGGAGACCCAGTACTTC.

This clonotype has more than one count but fewer than ten. The chain carries TRBV7-8 and TRBJ1-1; no clear D. Germline lookup yields CDR1 SGHVS and CDR2 FQNEAQ. V was pared by 5 bases and J by 6 bases, with 13 bases between. The CDR3 has 13 amino acids. CDR3 sequence reads: CASSQRGWPEAFF. The CDR3 bases are TGTGCCAGCAGCCAGCGGGGATGGCCTGAAGCTTTCTTT.

This clonotype was recorded many times. The V and J genes are TRBV3-1 and TRBJ2-1; D is tentatively TRBD1 or TRBD2 (5 bases each). CDR1 LGHDT and CDR2 YNNKEL come from the germline V gene (reference sequence). This CDR3 is 15 amino acids long. Trimming took off 2 bases at V and 6 bases at J, with 14 bases between the two ends. CDR3 in amino acids: CASSQMFGTSNEQFF. The CDR3 DNA reads as TGTGCCAGCAGCCAAATGTTTGGGACCAGCAATGAGCAGTTCTTC.